The next 7 T cell receptor beta chains were all read from a single sample in a study of regulatory T cells in long-lasting Graves disease. Time point indicated: newly diagnosed GD, antithyroid drugs for less than 3 months. PBMC-derived RNA was used for the TCR library. Relying on iRepertoire HTBI primers and Arm-PCR of CDR3 regions, the team built TCR beta libraries. One entry per CDR3 protein results from TCRdb running MiXCR on the multiplex PCR reads. This sample has a few hundred thousand distinct CDR3 sequences, with around 17% found just once. These records were also assigned to another study, of T cells in Graves' hyperthyroidism and ophthalmopathy.

The sequencing used peripheral blood mononuclear cells (PBMCs), collected at new diagnosis, from a patient treated with antithyroid drugs. All receptors come from a man aged 35 to 55 with Graves disease.

This clonotype showed up many times. The genes are TRBV28 and TRBJ1-1; perhaps TRBD1 as D (6 bases). The V gene lost 6 bases and the J gene lost 0 bases, with 14 bases spanning the gap. This CDR3 has 15 amino acids. Germline CDR1 is MDHEN and CDR2 is SYDVKM. For the CDR3, the DNA is TGTGCCAGCAGCCGAACAGGGCCGATGAACACTGAAGCTTTCTTT. This codes for CASSRTGPMNTEAFF.

The rearrangement links TRBV18 to TRBJ2-5, with D unclear. The CDR3 sequence is 15 residues long. Germline-derived CDR1 and CDR2 are KGHSH and LQKENI. Trimming removed 3 bases from V and 0 bases from J, with 11 bases in between. CDR3 protein: CASSPTYQNQETQYF. The CDR3 nucleotides are TGTGCCAGCTCACCTACGTATCAAAACCAAGAGACCCAGTACTTC.

This sequence joins TRBV3-1 and TRBJ1-1; D not certain. The length of the CDR3 is 15 residues. Germline CDR1 reads LGHDT; CDR2 reads YNNKEL (reference sequence). The germline V and J ends were trimmed by 3 bases and 4 bases, with 15 bases remaining between them. CDR3 in DNA: TGTGCCAGCAGCCAGGGTATAGGCCTGAGCACTGAAGCTTTCTTT. It specifies CASSQGIGLSTEAFF.

This clonotype was observed at least ten times. The rearrangement links TRBV5-1 to TRBJ2-1; TRBD1 agrees at 9 bases. Germline trimming cut 1 base from V and 5 bases from J; bases unmatched to any gene: 4. Germline CDR1 is SGHRS and CDR2 is YFSETQ. There are 15 residues in the CDR3. CDR3 sequence reads: CASSLWTGVNNEQFF. The CDR3, as DNA: TGCGCCAGCAGCTTGTGGACAGGGGTGAACAATGAGCAGTTCTTC.

V is TRBV12-3 or TRBV12-4 and J is TRBJ2-6; tentative D call: TRBD1 (6 bases). The CDR3 runs to 16 residues. V was pared by 4 bases and J by 0 bases, with 10 bases between. The CDR3 sequence: CASSSGQPSGANVLTF. CDR3 coding DNA: TGTGCCAGCAGTTCGGGACAACCCTCTGGGGCCAACGTCCTGACTTTC.

The chain combines TRBV6-2 or TRBV6-3 with TRBJ1-1, with D uncertain. Per germline, CDR1 MNHEY and CDR2 SVGEGT. This CDR3 contains 16 residues. V lost 5 bases, J lost 0 bases, and 16 bases lay in between. The CDR3 region is CASSEDGPSMNTEAFF. DNA of the CDR3: TGTGCCAGCAGTGAAGACGGGCCGTCTATGAACACTGAAGCTTTCTTT.

This clonotype was seen repeatedly, ten times or more. V gene TRBV30 combines with J gene TRBJ1-5; 8 nucleotides line up with TRBD1. Per germline, CDR1 GTSNPN and CDR2 SVGIG (reference sequence). This CDR3 region has 13 residues. Trimming removed 2 bases from V and 5 bases from J; junction bases left unmatched: 2. The CDR3 is CAWSLTGDQPQHF. The DNA of the CDR3 is TGTGCCTGGAGTTTGACAGGGGATCAGCCCCAGCATTTT.